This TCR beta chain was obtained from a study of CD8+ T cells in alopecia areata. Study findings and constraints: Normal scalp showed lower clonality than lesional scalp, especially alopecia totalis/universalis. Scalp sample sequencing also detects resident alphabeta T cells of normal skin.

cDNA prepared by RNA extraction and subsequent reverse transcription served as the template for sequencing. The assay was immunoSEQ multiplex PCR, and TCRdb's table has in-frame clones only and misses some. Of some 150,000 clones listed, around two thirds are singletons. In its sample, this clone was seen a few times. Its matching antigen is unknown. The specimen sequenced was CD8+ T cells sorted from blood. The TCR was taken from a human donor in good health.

CDR3 nucleotide sequence: TGTGCCAGCAGCTCCGGACTAGGAACAGAGACCCAGTACTTC. Its protein product is CASSSGLGTETQYF. The V call is TRBV11-2, the J call TRBJ2-5; 7 bases map to TRBD2. The germline CDR1 and CDR2 sequences are SGHAT and FQNNGV. The junction had 6 bases not matched to a gene; V was cut back by 4 bases and J by 4 bases. The CDR3 runs to 14 residues.